This T cell receptor (beta chain) stems from a study of T cells in women clearing cervical HPV infection (dated by TCRdb to the late 2010s). As for the study more broadly: The cases were about 25 women with histologically confirmed HPV16-related CIN3 or worse, and 2 of these cases were invasive cancers. Among cases, blood sampling occurred a median of roughly 150 days after lesion detection, with an interquartile range of roughly 90 to 200 days. Blood from cases was collected at the visit at which the lesion was first identified, whereas blood from controls was collected once infection was no longer detected. Cases were matched to controls by age within five years and by the year the sample was collected. A median age of almost 35 years was observed in cases versus 37 to 45 in controls, and no significant differences in baseline characteristics were found. Because only a few women had HLA typing data, the possibility that HLA type acted as a confounder could not be ruled out. Quality controls consisted of five blinded duplicates per group, for a total of about 60 samples made up of some 50 participants and ten or so replicates. The controls were fewer than 30 women whose single incident HPV16 infection cleared within 12 months with no development of precancer or cancer. In the parent cohort, approximately 9,900 women aged 18 or older were enrolled in Guanacaste, Costa Rica, during 1993 to 1994 and then followed for around seven years. An exploratory proof-of-principle case-control study, nested within the Guanacaste HPV Natural History Study in Costa Rica, was conducted to compare TCR repertoires across cervical HPV16 outcomes.

To note about this clone: Its antigen remains undetermined. The read gets to within 3 residues of the CDR3 end, and the germline J gene fills in the rest.

Every participant had a single incident cervical HPV16 infection, and prevalent HPV16 infections were excluded. Cervical HPV DNA was detected by MY09/MY11 PCR and genotyped by dot-blot hybridization. Fifteen mL of heparinized blood were centrifuged, and the buffy coat was split into aliquots, frozen at -30 degrees C, and then kept at -80 degrees C. QIAGEN kits were used to extract genomic DNA from the buffy coat specimens. From the cysteine through the phenylalanine, the CDR3 covers 14 amino acids. Shown are 33 bases from within the CDR3, in frame from base 1. CDR1 and CDR2 (ENHRY, SYGVKD) derive from the germline V gene. The junction carries 17 bases between V and J, which are trimmed by 7 bases and 5 bases respectively. The immunoSEQ assay used multiplex PCR to amplify TCR beta CDR3 regions from an average of approximately 1,200 ng of genomic DNA per sample. The assay corrected primer bias using a complete synthetic TCR repertoire to establish an amplification baseline. Amplicons were sequenced on the Illumina platform. Turning to the authors' computational methods: Sequences were error-corrected by clustering with frequency ratios and a modified nearest-neighbor algorithm, then analyzed in the immunoSEQ Analyzer with IMGT gene definitions. At each rarefaction depth, TCR richness and evenness were averaged over 20 rarefaction repeats, and samples with fewer sequences than the depth were excluded. Relative abundances of V, D and J genes were compared between groups using Wilcoxon rank sum tests, with FDR correction applied. For the blinded duplicates, the intraclass correlation was 90% to 97% for TCR richness and averaged around 76% across roughly 69 gene segments. Not all clones reach the TCRdb copy of this immuneACCESS table, which keeps in-frame sequences only. Checked studies attribute under half of the gap to unresolved V genes and leave the rest unexplained. The DNA gave D and trimming, while V, J and clone size come from that table. The sample table includes around 41,000 clones. 7.6% of the sample rests with the top ten.

Overall results and qualifications from the work: Whether associations preceded infection or resulted from infection could not be shown with the cross-sectional design, and effector/memory subsets and HPV-specific T cells were not isolated. Cases had lower TRBV6-7 relative abundance than controls (approximately 0.1% versus 0.16%; Bonferroni P = 0.0008). By combining richness with V gene abundances, random forest classifiers separated cases from controls with an estimated AUC of less than 0.85. CIN3+ cases had significantly higher TCR repertoire richness than controls across sequencing depths, but evenness did not differ between the groups. Because the number of T cells in each sample was unknown, differences in richness could reflect differing T-cell content rather than repertoire biology.

The chain is assembled from TRBV10-3 and TRBJ1-2; TRBD1 could be the D gene, as 5 bases match. The TCR originated in a woman between 18 and 69 years old with a cervical HPV16 infection that either progressed to CIN3+ or cleared (not recorded which). Sequenced: blood buffy coat. This receptor has the CDR3 CAITGGPNVYGYTF. Partial CDR3 DNA: TGTGCCATCACGGGGGGTCCCAACGTATATGGC.